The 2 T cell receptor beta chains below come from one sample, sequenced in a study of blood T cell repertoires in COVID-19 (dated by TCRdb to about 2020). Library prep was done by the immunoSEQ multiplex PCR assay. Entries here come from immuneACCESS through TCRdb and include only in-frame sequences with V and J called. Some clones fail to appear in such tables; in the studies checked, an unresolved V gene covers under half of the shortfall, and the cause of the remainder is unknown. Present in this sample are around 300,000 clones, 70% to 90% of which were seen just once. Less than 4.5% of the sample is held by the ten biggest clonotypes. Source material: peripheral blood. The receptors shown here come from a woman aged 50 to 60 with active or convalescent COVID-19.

The CDR3 region has the DNA TGTGCCACCAGTGACCGGAGCTCTGGAAACACCATATATTTT. Translating it yields CATSDRSSGNTIYF. The gene calls are TRBV24-1 and TRBJ1-3; D not certain. Germline V gene lookup returns CDR1 KGHDR and CDR2 SFDVKD. Trimming removed 4 bases at V and 0 bases at J, with 6 bases between. The CDR3 runs to 14 residues.

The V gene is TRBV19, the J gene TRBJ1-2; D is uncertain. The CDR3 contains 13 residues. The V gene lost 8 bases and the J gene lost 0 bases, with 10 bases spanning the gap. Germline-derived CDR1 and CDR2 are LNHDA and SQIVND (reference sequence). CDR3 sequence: CASSGVANYGYTF. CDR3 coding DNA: TGTGCCAGTTCAGGTGTAGCTAACTATGGCTACACCTTC.